This T cell receptor (beta chain) stems from a study of T cell repertoires in cytomegalovirus infection. Findings and limits, study-wide: The response measured ex vivo was dominated by TCR beta clonotypes (HLA-C-restricted and CMV-specific).

One entry per CDR3 protein results from TCRdb running MiXCR on the reads. The sample lists around 540,000 distinct CDR3 sequences, 25% to 35% occurring once. Turning to this clonotype: Its specificity is unknown.

Trimming took 7 bases from V and 1 from J; bases not matched to a gene: 5. Germline CDR1 is SQVTM and CDR2 is ANQGSEA. CDR3 length: 13 amino acids. Sequenced here: cultured PBMCs, sampled from culture after CMV antigen stimulation. V gene TRBV29-1 combines with J gene TRBJ1-1; 8 bases match TRBD1. The clonotype comes from a human donor in good health (CMV status not recorded). Some clones in this sample may be carry-over from other donors' samples. The CDR3 loop is CSGGQGGNTEAFF. In nucleotides, the CDR3 is TGCAGCGGCGGACAGGGAGGGAACACTGAAGCTTTCTTT.